This T cell receptor (beta chain) was recorded in a study of T cell responses to AZD1222 COVID-19 vaccine (dated by TCRdb to the early 2020s). A note on the overall study: TCR sequencing was performed for about 250 trial participants, of whom 207 were given two doses of AZD1222 and approximately 26 were given two doses of MenACWY control vaccine. Trial participants were enrolled by age into subgroups of 18-55, 56-69 and 70-plus years, and around 150, 29 and 61 TCR-sequenced participants, respectively, were included in these subgroups. The paper as a whole reports these results and caveats: Vaccine-associated CD4 TCRs spanned the whole spike protein, with dominant responses in regions 160-218 and 743-854. Reportedly, close to half of the unique spike-specific TCRs recognized epitopes lying outside the regions that are mutated in the B.1.351 and B.1.1.7 variants. Conclusions about previously exposed vaccinees are limited, since just a handful of AZD1222 recipients were seropositive for SARS-CoV-2 at baseline. After two AZD1222 doses, both the breadth and the depth of spike-specific TCRs were significantly higher than at day 0 and than in MenACWY recipients. Because no day 14 peak-response samples were available, the repertoires could be characterized only after the peak T cell response. In the small 56-69-year group, the increase in depth fell short of significance, most likely because of low power. Participants were mostly white British and included more females than males, and it was suggested by the authors that clonal diversity may have been underestimated.

The CDR3 has 15 amino acids, counting the end cysteine and phenylalanine. The only DNA kept is the CDR3, 45 bases in frame from the first base. According to the germline V gene, CDR1 reads SGHAT and CDR2 reads FQNNGV. V and J are truncated by 3 bases and 0 bases respectively, leaving an intervening sequence of 9 bases. For this clone: This clone's antigen is unknown. Base qualities are not recorded, but no much larger clone differs from it by a single base.

The time point label of this sample denotes: about 28 days (+/-7) after the second vaccine dose. The treatment or condition label of this sample denotes: meningococcal conjugate vaccine given as trial control. The vaccinee samples were drawn from two UK trials, COV001 and COV002, one of which was a single-blind randomized controlled phase 2/3 trial testing AZD1222 (ChAdOx1 nCoV-19) in healthy adults. For TCRbeta chain sequencing, PBMC samples were collected from trial participants at day 0 and at day 28 after the second dose. The CDR3 regions of human TCRbeta chains were subjected to immunosequencing. The authors' pipeline ran thus. TCRs in the repertoires were matched against a reference library of SARS-CoV-2-specific TCRs that had been generated with the MIRA antigen-specificity platform. Breadth was defined as the fraction of unique TCRs that were SARS-CoV-2-associated, and depth was defined as the fraction of total T cells that were SARS-CoV-2-associated. Using the MIRA data, each spike-specific TCR was mapped to the spike region that the TCR reacts to and placed in a CD4 or CD8 class. Log10-transformed breadth and depth values were compared by one-way ANOVA with Sidak's multiple comparisons tests. TCRdb obtained this table from immuneACCESS and retained in-frame rearrangements with V and J assigned. These tables miss some clones; where compared with another copy, unresolved V genes account for less than half of the shortfall, and the remainder is unexplained. V and J calls and clone size come straight from that table; D and trimming were deduced from the DNA. Counted in this sample were fewer than 200,000 clones; approximately 90% of them appeared once. The top ten clones comprise more than 4% of the sample.

The rearrangement combines TRBV11-2 with TRBJ1-3; too little of a D gene remains to name it. Source: peripheral blood, taken 28 days after the second dose of the MenACWY control vaccine. The clonotype originates from an adult who received the MenACWY meningococcal vaccine as a control. The bases read TGTGCCAGCAGCTTTTCGGCGACCTCTGGAAACACCATATATTTT. It translates to CASSFSATSGNTIYF.